The source of this T cell receptor (beta chain) is a study of response to subunit inactivated influenza vaccine. CDR3 length: 15 residues. The trim removed 8 bases at V and 0 bases at J, leaving 3 bases unmatched. The germline gives CDR1 SNHLY, CDR2 FYNNEI. The table lists this clonotype with a few counts. TCRdb re-derived calls from the RT-PCR reads in MiXCR, one entry per CDR3 protein. The top ten hold about 7.4% of the sample, which has hundreds of thousands of distinct CDR3 sequences, 12% to 15% seen once. The gene calls are TRBV2 and TRBJ2-4, with TRBD1 identical over 11 bases. Sequenced material: PBMCs from blood, taken around two weeks before vaccination. This TCR was recovered from a man aged 45-65 years who received an inactivated influenza vaccine. CDR3 in amino acids: CASVGQGAAKNIQYF. Written as DNA, the CDR3 is TGTGCCAGCGTTGGACAGGGGGCAGCCAAAAACATTCAGTACTTC.